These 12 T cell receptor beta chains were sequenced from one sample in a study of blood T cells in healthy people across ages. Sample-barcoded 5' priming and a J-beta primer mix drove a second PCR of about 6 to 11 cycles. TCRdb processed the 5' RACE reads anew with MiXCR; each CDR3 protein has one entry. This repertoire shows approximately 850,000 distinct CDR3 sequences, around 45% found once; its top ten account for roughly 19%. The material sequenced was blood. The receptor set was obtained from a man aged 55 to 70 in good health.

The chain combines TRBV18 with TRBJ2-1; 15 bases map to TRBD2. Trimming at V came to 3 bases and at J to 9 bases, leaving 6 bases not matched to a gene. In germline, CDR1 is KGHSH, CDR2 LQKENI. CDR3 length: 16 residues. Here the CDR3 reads CASSPWTSGGAGEQFF. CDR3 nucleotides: TGTGCCAGCTCACCGTGGACTAGCGGGGGGGCGGGTGAGCAGTTCTTC.

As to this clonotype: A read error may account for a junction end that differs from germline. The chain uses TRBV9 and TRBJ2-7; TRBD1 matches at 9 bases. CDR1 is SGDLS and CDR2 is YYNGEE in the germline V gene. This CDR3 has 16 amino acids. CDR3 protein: CASSAASGTGRYERYF. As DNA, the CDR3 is TGTGCCAGCAGCGCCGCGAGCGGGACAGGGAGATACGAGCGGTACTTC.

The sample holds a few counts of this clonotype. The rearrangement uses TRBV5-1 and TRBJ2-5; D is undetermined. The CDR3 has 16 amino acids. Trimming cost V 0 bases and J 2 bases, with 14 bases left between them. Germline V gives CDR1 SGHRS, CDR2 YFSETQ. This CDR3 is CASSLGYKGPQETQYF. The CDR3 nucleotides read TGCGCCAGCAGCTTGGGGTATAAGGGCCCTCAAGAGACCCAGTACTTC.

The chain's CDR3 is CSARDRAGHRGLYFNEQFF. CDR3 nucleotide sequence: TGCAGTGCTAGAGATCGGGCTGGGCACAGGGGGCTTTACTTCAATGAGCAGTTCTTC. The rearrangement links TRBV20-1 to TRBJ2-1, with 9 positions matching TRBD1. V shed 0 bases and J 6 bases; nucleotides not matched to a gene: 18. This CDR3 has 19 amino acids. Germline values: CDR1 DFQATT, CDR2 SNEGSKA (reference sequence).

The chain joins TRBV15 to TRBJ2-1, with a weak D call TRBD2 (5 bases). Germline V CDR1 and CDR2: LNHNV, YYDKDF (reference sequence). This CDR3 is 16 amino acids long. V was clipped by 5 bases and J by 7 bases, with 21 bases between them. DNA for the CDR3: TGTGCCACCAGCTCCCGCGTCGGGCAAACGGGGAATGAGCAGTTCTTC. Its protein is CATSSRVGQTGNEQFF.

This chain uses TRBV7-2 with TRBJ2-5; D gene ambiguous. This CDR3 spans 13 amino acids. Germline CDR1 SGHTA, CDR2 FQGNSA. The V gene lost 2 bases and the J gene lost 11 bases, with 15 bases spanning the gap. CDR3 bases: TGTGCCAGCAGCTTAACGTCCTACAATGAGCAGTACTTC. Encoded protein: CASSLTSYNEQYF. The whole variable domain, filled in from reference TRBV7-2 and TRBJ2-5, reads GAGVSQSPSNKVTEKGKDVELRCDPISGHTALYWYRQSLGQGLEFLIYFQGNSAPDKSGLPSDRFSAERTGGSVSTLTIQRTQQEDSAVYLCASSLTSYNEQYFGPGTRLLVL.

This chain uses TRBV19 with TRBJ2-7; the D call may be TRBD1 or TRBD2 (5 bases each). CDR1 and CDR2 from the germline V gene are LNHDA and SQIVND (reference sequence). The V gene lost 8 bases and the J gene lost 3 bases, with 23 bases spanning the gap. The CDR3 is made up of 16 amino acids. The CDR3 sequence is CASGTRNSPRNYEQYF. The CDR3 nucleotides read TGTGCCAGTGGGACCCGTAATTCTCCGAGAAACTACGAGCAGTACTTC.

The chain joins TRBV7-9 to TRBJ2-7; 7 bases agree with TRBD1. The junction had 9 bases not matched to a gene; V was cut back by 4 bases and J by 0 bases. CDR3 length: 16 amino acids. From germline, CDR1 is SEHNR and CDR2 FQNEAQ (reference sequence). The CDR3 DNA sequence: TGTGCCAGCAGCTCGCCTTCGACAGGGTTCTCCTACGAGCAGTACTTC. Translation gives CASSSPSTGFSYEQYF.

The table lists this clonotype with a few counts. CDR3 DNA sequence: TGCGCCAGCAGCACCCAGACAGGAGTGAACACTGAAGCTTTCTTT. Residues: CASSTQTGVNTEAFF. This chain connects TRBV5-1 to TRBJ1-1; D is possibly TRBD1 (6 bases). This CDR3 region has 15 residues. Between the trimmed V and J ends, which lost 4 bases and 0 bases, there was a span of 13 bases. CDR1 is SGHRS and CDR2 is YFSETQ in the germline V gene.

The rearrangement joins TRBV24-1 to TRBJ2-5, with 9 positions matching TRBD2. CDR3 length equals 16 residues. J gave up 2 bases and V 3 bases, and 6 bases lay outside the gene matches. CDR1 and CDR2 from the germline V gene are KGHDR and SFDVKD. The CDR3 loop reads CATSDGPSGGQETQYF. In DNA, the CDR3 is TGTGCCACCAGTGATGGTCCGAGCGGGGGGCAAGAGACCCAGTACTTC.

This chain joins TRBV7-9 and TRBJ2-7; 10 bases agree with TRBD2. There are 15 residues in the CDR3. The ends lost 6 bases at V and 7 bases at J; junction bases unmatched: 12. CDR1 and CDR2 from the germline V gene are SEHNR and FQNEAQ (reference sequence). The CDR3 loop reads CASRFSGGTANEQYF. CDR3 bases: TGTGCCAGCAGATTTAGCGGGGGGACCGCAAATGAGCAGTACTTC.

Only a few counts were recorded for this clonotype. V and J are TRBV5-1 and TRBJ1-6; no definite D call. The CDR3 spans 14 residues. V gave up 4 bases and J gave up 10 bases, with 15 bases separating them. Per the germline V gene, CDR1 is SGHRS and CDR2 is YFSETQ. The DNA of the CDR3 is TGCGCCAGCAGCGGCGAACCCACGTCCTCACCCCTCCACTTT. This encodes CASSGEPTSSPLHF.